Listed below are T cell receptor beta chains from one sample, sequenced in a study of response to subunit inactivated influenza vaccine. One entry per CDR3 protein results from TCRdb running MiXCR on the RT-PCR reads. This table holds more than 700,000 distinct CDR3 sequences, around 21% found once. The sequences come from PBMCs from blood, collected about 5 days after vaccination. These receptors all come from a man aged 50 to 60 who received an inactivated influenza vaccine. CDR3s include the opening cysteine and the closing phenylalanine or tryptophan. Fields, in order: J gene, clone size, D gene, V gene, CDR3 protein, CDR3 DNA. D genes are given only for firm matches. Part of the rows lack a size; the others show once, few, many or a class for expanded clones.

j_gene: TRBJ2-2
abundance: few
d_gene: TRBD2
v_gene: TRBV6-5
CDR3aa: CASSYSGSGTGELFF
CDR3nt: TGTGCCAGCAGTTATAGCGGGAGCGGCACCGGGGAGCTGTTTTTT

j_gene: TRBJ2-1
abundance: -
d_gene: TRBD1
v_gene: TRBV24-1
CDR3aa: CATLLGTGRILSDNEQFF
CDR3nt: TGTGCCACCCTTCTGGGGACAGGGCGTATCTTAAGTGACAATGAGCAGTTCTTC

j_gene: TRBJ1-1
abundance: -
d_gene: -
v_gene: TRBV18
CDR3aa: CASSPMSGTEAFF
CDR3nt: TGTGCCAGCTCACCAATGAGCGGCACTGAAGCTTTCTTT

j_gene: TRBJ1-1
abundance: few
d_gene: -
v_gene: TRBV29-1
CDR3aa: CSVDLPLSGAEAFF
CDR3nt: TGCAGCGTTGATCTTCCACTTTCTGGGGCTGAAGCTTTCTTT

j_gene: TRBJ2-1
abundance: few
d_gene: TRBD2
v_gene: TRBV5-5
CDR3aa: CASSLGLAGVLTYNEQFF
CDR3nt: TGTGCCAGCAGCTTGGGACTAGCGGGAGTACTAACCTACAATGAGCAGTTCTTC

j_gene: TRBJ2-1
abundance: -
d_gene: TRBD2
v_gene: TRBV29-1
CDR3aa: CSAAGGGLKQFF
CDR3nt: TGCAGCGCCGCCGGGGGGGGCCTGAAACAGTTCTTC

j_gene: TRBJ2-3
abundance: -
d_gene: -
v_gene: TRBV4-3
CDR3aa: CASSQANSGTDTQYF
CDR3nt: TGCGCCAGCAGCCAAGCAAATTCTGGCACAGATACGCAGTATTTT

j_gene: TRBJ2-3
abundance: few
d_gene: TRBD2
v_gene: TRBV7-2
CDR3aa: CASSLEPSGNGDTQYF
CDR3nt: TGTGCCAGCAGCTTAGAACCTAGCGGCAACGGAGATACGCAGTATTTT

j_gene: TRBJ2-3
abundance: -
d_gene: TRBD1
v_gene: TRBV7-2
CDR3aa: CASAGQGGVDTQYF
CDR3nt: TGTGCCAGCGCTGGACAGGGGGGAGTAGATACGCAGTATTTT

j_gene: TRBJ1-2
abundance: few
d_gene: -
v_gene: TRBV4-1
CDR3aa: CASSQDFQGSNYGYTF
CDR3nt: TGCGCCAGCAGCCAAGACTTTCAGGGTTCTAACTATGGCTACACCTTC

j_gene: TRBJ2-2
abundance: -
d_gene: -
v_gene: TRBV24-1
CDR3aa: CATSVPNTGELFF
CDR3nt: TGTGCCACCAGTGTTCCGAACACCGGGGAGCTGTTTTTT

j_gene: TRBJ2-1
abundance: many
d_gene: TRBD2
v_gene: TRBV28
CDR3aa: CASSITGGYNEQFF
CDR3nt: TGTGCCAGCAGTATCACGGGGGGCTACAATGAGCAGTTCTTC

j_gene: TRBJ2-1
abundance: -
d_gene: -
v_gene: TRBV5-5
CDR3aa: CASSIGAGYSYNEQFF
CDR3nt: TGTGCCAGCAGCATTGGGGCGGGGTACTCCTACAATGAGCAGTTCTTC

j_gene: TRBJ2-1
abundance: many
d_gene: TRBD2
v_gene: TRBV24-1
CDR3aa: CATSDPGLAGTYNEQFF
CDR3nt: TGTGCCACCAGTGACCCCGGACTAGCGGGAACTTACAATGAGCAGTTCTTC

j_gene: TRBJ2-1
abundance: -
d_gene: -
v_gene: TRBV29-1
CDR3aa: CSVVVDLSLNHNEQFF
CDR3nt: TGCAGCGTTGTCGTAGACCTCTCCTTGAATCACAATGAGCAGTTCTTC

j_gene: TRBJ1-2
abundance: -
d_gene: -
v_gene: TRBV12-3/TRBV12-4
CDR3aa: CASSPPGAGYTF
CDR3nt: TGTGCCAGCAGCCCCCCGGGGGCAGGCTACACCTTC

j_gene: TRBJ2-4
abundance: -
d_gene: -
v_gene: TRBV15
CDR3aa: CATRSAAKNIQYF
CDR3nt: TGTGCCACAAGGAGTGCGGCCAAAAACATTCAGTACTTC

j_gene: TRBJ2-4
abundance: few
d_gene: -
v_gene: TRBV29-1
CDR3aa: CSVGWGDIQYF
CDR3nt: TGCAGCGTTGGGTGGGGGGACATTCAGTACTTC

j_gene: TRBJ2-7
abundance: -
d_gene: -
v_gene: TRBV7-8
CDR3aa: CASSLPQGTYEQYF
CDR3nt: TGTGCCAGCAGCTTGCCCCAGGGTACCTACGAGCAGTACTTC

j_gene: TRBJ2-1
abundance: -
d_gene: -
v_gene: TRBV7-2
CDR3aa: CASSGRTGTNEQFF
CDR3nt: TGTGCCAGCAGTGGGCGAACAGGGACCAATGAGCAGTTCTTC

j_gene: TRBJ2-7
abundance: many
d_gene: -
v_gene: TRBV5-1
CDR3aa: CASSPHQGLGTEQYF
CDR3nt: TGCGCCAGCAGCCCCCACCAGGGACTGGGAACGGAGCAGTACTTC

j_gene: TRBJ1-5
abundance: many
d_gene: -
v_gene: TRBV19
CDR3aa: CASSITGMRGNQPQHF
CDR3nt: TGTGCCAGTAGTATCACAGGGATGAGGGGCAATCAGCCCCAGCATTTT

j_gene: TRBJ2-1
abundance: -
d_gene: TRBD2
v_gene: TRBV3-1
CDR3aa: CASSQDRVSGAGVYNEQFF
CDR3nt: TGTGCCAGCAGCCAAGATAGGGTTTCGGGAGCGGGAGTTTACAATGAGCAGTTCTTC

j_gene: TRBJ1-1
abundance: -
d_gene: -
v_gene: TRBV7-9
CDR3aa: CASSPPRFMNTEAFF
CDR3nt: TGTGCCAGCAGCCCCCCCCGGTTCATGAACACTGAAGCTTTCTTT

j_gene: TRBJ2-3
abundance: few
d_gene: TRBD2
v_gene: TRBV10-3
CDR3aa: CAIGINPGGSTDTQYF
CDR3nt: TGTGCCATCGGAATAAATCCGGGAGGTAGCACAGATACGCAGTATTTT

j_gene: TRBJ2-1
abundance: -
d_gene: -
v_gene: TRBV12-3/TRBV12-4
CDR3aa: CASSRWEQVSNEQFF
CDR3nt: TGTGCCAGCAGCCGATGGGAACAGGTTTCCAATGAGCAGTTCTTC

j_gene: TRBJ1-3
abundance: few
d_gene: -
v_gene: TRBV12-3/TRBV12-4
CDR3aa: CASRPKLRGRTSGNTIYF
CDR3nt: TGTGCCAGCAGACCTAAGTTAAGGGGACGGACCTCTGGAAACACCATATATTTT

j_gene: TRBJ2-1
abundance: -
d_gene: -
v_gene: TRBV20-1
CDR3aa: CSATNTGSDYNEQFF
CDR3nt: TGCAGTGCTACGAATACTGGGTCTGACTACAATGAGCAGTTCTTC

j_gene: TRBJ2-5
abundance: few
d_gene: -
v_gene: TRBV12-3/TRBV12-4
CDR3aa: CASSFWTAQETQYF
CDR3nt: TGTGCCAGCAGTTTTTGGACAGCCCAAGAGACCCAGTACTTC

j_gene: TRBJ1-1
abundance: few
d_gene: -
v_gene: TRBV29-1
CDR3aa: CSGGHLDTEAFF
CDR3nt: TGCAGCGGGGGACACTTAGACACTGAAGCTTTCTTT

j_gene: TRBJ1-1
abundance: few
d_gene: -
v_gene: TRBV5-1
CDR3aa: CASRPKVNTEAFF
CDR3nt: TGCGCCAGCAGGCCCAAGGTGAACACTGAAGCTTTCTTT

j_gene: TRBJ1-4
abundance: -
d_gene: -
v_gene: TRBV6-1
CDR3aa: CASKRVQPRKLFF
CDR3nt: TGTGCCAGCAAAAGGGTCCAGCCCAGGAAACTGTTTTTT

j_gene: TRBJ1-3
abundance: few
d_gene: -
v_gene: TRBV6-1
CDR3aa: CASSMDRPSSGNTIYF
CDR3nt: TGTGCCAGCAGCATGGACCGTCCCTCGAGTGGAAACACCATATATTTT

j_gene: TRBJ2-5
abundance: -
d_gene: TRBD2
v_gene: TRBV20-1
CDR3aa: CSARGLGTSGKETQYF
CDR3nt: TGCAGTGCTAGGGGACTCGGGACTAGCGGGAAAGAGACCCAGTACTTC

j_gene: TRBJ1-2
abundance: few
d_gene: -
v_gene: TRBV2
CDR3aa: CASSDARVGYTF
CDR3nt: TGTGCCAGCAGTGACGCCAGGGTTGGCTACACCTTC

j_gene: TRBJ2-3
abundance: few
d_gene: -
v_gene: TRBV5-6
CDR3aa: CASSLVRWDGTDTQYF
CDR3nt: TGTGCCAGCAGCTTGGTACGGTGGGATGGCACAGATACGCAGTATTTT

j_gene: TRBJ2-2
abundance: many
d_gene: TRBD2
v_gene: TRBV20-1
CDR3aa: CSARGRGGRNTGELFF
CDR3nt: TGCAGTGCTAGAGGCCGGGGGGGGAGGAACACCGGGGAGCTGTTTTTT

j_gene: TRBJ2-5
abundance: -
d_gene: TRBD2
v_gene: TRBV7-9
CDR3aa: CASSPTSGGQKTQYF
CDR3nt: TGTGCCAGCAGCCCGACTAGCGGGGGACAAAAGACCCAGTACTTC

j_gene: TRBJ2-5
abundance: few
d_gene: TRBD1
v_gene: TRBV20-1
CDR3aa: CSALQGYQETQYF
CDR3nt: TGCAGTGCTTTACAGGGGTACCAAGAGACCCAGTACTTC

j_gene: TRBJ1-1
abundance: few
d_gene: -
v_gene: TRBV5-1
CDR3aa: CASGMNTEAFF
CDR3nt: TGCGCCAGCGGGATGAACACTGAAGCTTTCTTT

j_gene: TRBJ1-4
abundance: once
d_gene: -
v_gene: TRBV29-1
CDR3aa: CSVKDRATNEKLFF
CDR3nt: TGCAGCGTCAAAGACAGAGCAACTAATGAAAAACTGTTTTTT

j_gene: TRBJ1-4
abundance: once
d_gene: -
v_gene: TRBV7-8
CDR3aa: CASSPHRAANEKLFF
CDR3nt: TGTGCCAGCAGCCCACACAGGGCAGCTAATGAAAAACTGTTTTTT

j_gene: TRBJ2-7
abundance: many
d_gene: -
v_gene: TRBV12-3/TRBV12-4
CDR3aa: CASSGNYYEQYF
CDR3nt: TGTGCCAGCAGTGGAAATTACTACGAGCAGTACTTC

j_gene: TRBJ2-7
abundance: few
d_gene: -
v_gene: TRBV20-1
CDR3aa: CSAFDYSSYEQYF
CDR3nt: TGCAGTGCTTTCGACTATTCCTCCTACGAGCAGTACTTC

j_gene: TRBJ2-1
abundance: -
d_gene: TRBD2
v_gene: TRBV12-3/TRBV12-4
CDR3aa: CASRSTSGGASYNEQFF
CDR3nt: TGTGCCAGCAGGTCGACTAGCGGGGGGGCTTCCTACAATGAGCAGTTCTTC

j_gene: TRBJ2-1
abundance: few
d_gene: TRBD2
v_gene: TRBV25-1
CDR3aa: CASSKTGTSGRNEQFF
CDR3nt: TGTGCCAGCAGTAAAACGGGGACTAGCGGGAGGAATGAGCAGTTCTTC

j_gene: TRBJ2-1
abundance: -
d_gene: TRBD2
v_gene: TRBV11-2
CDR3aa: CASSLEASGRWGTNEQFF
CDR3nt: TGTGCCAGCAGCTTAGAGGCTAGCGGGCGGTGGGGGACGAATGAGCAGTTCTTC

j_gene: TRBJ2-1
abundance: few
d_gene: -
v_gene: TRBV29-1
CDR3aa: CSVQGGSSYNEQFF
CDR3nt: TGCAGCGTCCAAGGAGGAAGCTCCTACAATGAGCAGTTCTTC

j_gene: TRBJ2-3
abundance: -
d_gene: TRBD2
v_gene: TRBV12-5
CDR3aa: CASGPGTSGSDLTDTQYF
CDR3nt: TGTGCTAGTGGTCCCGGGACTAGCGGGAGTGATCTCACAGATACGCAGTATTTT

j_gene: TRBJ2-3
abundance: few
d_gene: -
v_gene: TRBV28
CDR3aa: CASSPAGLLTDTQYF
CDR3nt: TGTGCCAGCAGTCCCGCGGGCCTCTTGACAGATACGCAGTATTTT

j_gene: TRBJ2-1
abundance: -
d_gene: -
v_gene: TRBV5-1
CDR3aa: CASSLGEGGSEQFF
CDR3nt: TGCGCCAGCAGCTTAGGCGAAGGGGGAAGTGAGCAGTTCTTC

j_gene: TRBJ2-5
abundance: -
d_gene: TRBD1
v_gene: TRBV20-1
CDR3aa: CSASGQGGRGTQYF
CDR3nt: TGCAGTGCTAGTGGACAGGGGGGCCGAGGGACCCAGTACTTC

j_gene: TRBJ2-2
abundance: -
d_gene: -
v_gene: TRBV29-1
CDR3aa: CSVVPAGETGELFF
CDR3nt: TGCAGCGTTGTCCCCGCCGGGGAAACCGGGGAGCTGTTTTTT

j_gene: TRBJ2-1
abundance: -
d_gene: TRBD2
v_gene: TRBV6-1
CDR3aa: CASSRPGLAGDNEQFF
CDR3nt: TGTGCCAGCAGTCGTCCGGGACTAGCGGGGGACAATGAGCAGTTCTTC